This T cell receptor (beta chain) was documented in a study of blood T cell repertoires in COVID-19. The J segment lost 4 bases and the V segment lost 2 bases, leaving 10 bases of the junction unmatched. The CDR3 consists of 15 residues. Germline CDR1 is SQVTM and CDR2 is ANQGSEA. In terms of age and location, participants ranged from roughly 18 to 90 years and lived in 24 US areas. Assignments of participants to cohorts depended upon their own reported clinical history. Profiled with immunoSEQ multiplex PCR; TCRdb holds only in-frame clones, not every one. The repertoire consists of about 270,000 clones, with roughly 87% occurring once and the leading ten covering around 0.9%.

The chain carries TRBV29-1 and TRBJ1-2; 7 bases align to TRBD1. The clonotype was recovered from a woman in her twenties or thirties who had recovered from COVID-19. The sequenced sample was PBMCs or T cells enriched from blood (not recorded which). The DNA of the CDR3 is TGCAGCGTTGAATACAGGGCGAGGGACAGCTATGGCTACACCTTC. Translation: CSVEYRARDSYGYTF.